A selection of T cell receptor beta chains follows, all from one sample in a study of blood T cell repertoires in COVID-19. Some clones are missing from TCRdb's copy, which holds only in-frame ones; the method was immunoSEQ multiplex PCR. The repertoire has about 180,000 clones, approximately 80% of them found once; the top ten carry around 6.8%. The sample consisted of peripheral blood. These receptors were obtained from a human donor in a cohort sampled during active COVID-19. Each CDR3 is given with its conserved first and last residue. D genes are given only for firm matches. Size tells how often a clone was seen (once, few, many) or the class of an expanded clone, and some rows leave it out.

>TRBJ2-7|NA|TRBV5-6|NA
CASSVGRGDEQYF
TGTGCCAGCAGCGTCGGTAGGGGCGACGAGCAGTACTTC
>TRBJ2-5|NA|TRBV5-4|TRBD2
CASSLARTSGETQYF
TGTGCCAGCAGCTTGGCTCGTACTAGCGGCGAGACCCAGTACTTC
>TRBJ2-5|NA|TRBV4-1|TRBD2
CASSQDSSGDGETQYF
TGCGCCAGCAGCCAAGATTCTAGCGGGGATGGAGAGACCCAGTACTTC
>TRBJ1-4|NA|TRBV7-8|NA
CASSSLASEKLFF
TGTGCCAGCAGCTCCTTAGCGAGTGAAAAACTGTTTTTT
>TRBJ2-6|NA|TRBV6-5|NA
CAGGDSGANVLTF
TGTGCCGGCGGGGATTCTGGGGCCAACGTCCTGACTTTC
>TRBJ1-1|few|TRBV7-2|NA
CASSLAGENTEAFF
TGTGCCAGCAGCTTAGCCGGGGAGAACACTGAAGCTTTCTTT
>TRBJ1-2|NA|TRBV10-3|TRBD1
CAISAATDRGLTGYTF
TGTGCCATCAGTGCCGCGACGGACAGGGGATTAACGGGCTACACCTTC
>TRBJ2-2|NA|TRBV9|TRBD2
CASSVTSGGAYTGELFF
TGTGCCAGCAGCGTAACTAGCGGGGGGGCGTACACCGGGGAGCTGTTTTTT
>TRBJ2-2|NA|TRBV7-3|NA
CASSSAGLSNTGELFF
TGTGCCAGCAGCTCGGCAGGACTTTCTAACACCGGGGAGCTGTTTTTT
>TRBJ1-3|NA|TRBV6-2/TRBV6-3|TRBD1
CASSYPTGTGLGNTIYF
TGTGCCAGCAGTTACCCAACCGGGACAGGTCTTGGAAACACCATATATTTT
>TRBJ1-6|NA|TRBV24-1|TRBD1
CATSDGWTGERSPLHF
TGTGCCACCAGTGATGGATGGACAGGGGAGCGTTCACCCCTCCACTTT
>TRBJ2-7|NA|TRBV7-9|TRBD1
CASSPPLTGGYEQYF
TGTGCCAGCAGCCCCCCCTTAACAGGGGGCTACGAGCAGTACTTC
>TRBJ2-7|NA|TRBV6-5|TRBD2
CASGYRGGLEQYF
TGTGCCAGCGGATACCGGGGGGGCCTCGAGCAGTACTTC
>TRBJ2-2|NA|TRBV2|TRBD2
CASGLAEDDTGELFF
TGTGCCAGTGGACTAGCGGAGGACGACACCGGGGAGCTGTTTTTT
>TRBJ1-5|NA|TRBV27|TRBD1
CASSPDRYNQPQHF
TGTGCCAGCAGCCCGGACAGGTACAATCAGCCCCAGCATTTT
>TRBJ2-5|NA|TRBV7-6|TRBD1
CASSLPDRGLPQETQYF
TGTGCCAGCAGCCTCCCGGACAGGGGGCTCCCCCAAGAGACCCAGTACTTC
>TRBJ1-1|NA|TRBV3-1/TRBV3-2|TRBD1
CASSTQGATTEAFF
TGTGCCAGCAGCACACAGGGGGCGACCACTGAAGCTTTCTTT
>TRBJ2-1|NA|TRBV4-2|TRBD2
CASKGLAGGVDEQFF
TGTGCCAGCAAGGGACTAGCGGGGGGGGTAGATGAGCAGTTCTTC
>TRBJ1-4|NA|TRBV4-1|TRBD1
CASSQGQGATNEKLFF
TGCGCCAGCAGCCAAGGGCAGGGGGCGACTAATGAAAAACTGTTTTTT
>TRBJ1-1|few|TRBV30|NA
CAWRNRGTEAFF
TGTGCCTGGAGAAATCGGGGAACTGAAGCTTTCTTT
>TRBJ1-2|NA|TRBV9|TRBD1
CASSVGQGAYGYTF
TGTGCCAGCAGCGTAGGACAGGGGGCTTATGGCTACACCTTC
>TRBJ1-2|once|TRBV10-3|TRBD1
CATWGTGVYGYTF
TGTGCCACCTGGGGGACAGGGGTCTATGGCTACACCTTC
>TRBJ1-3|NA|TRBV13|TRBD1
CASSSTGQGPGNTIYF
TGTGCCAGCAGCTCCACGGGACAGGGCCCTGGAAACACCATATATTTT
>TRBJ2-7|NA|TRBV13|TRBD2
CASSRGGTYEQYF
TGTGCCAGCAGCCGGGGGGGGACCTACGAGCAGTACTTC
>TRBJ2-1|NA|TRBV2|TRBD2
CASSEVTSGYEQFF
TGTGCCAGCAGTGAAGTGACTAGCGGGTATGAGCAGTTCTTC
>TRBJ2-7|NA|TRBV7-6|NA
CASSPHTTPPYEQYF
TGTGCCAGCAGCCCCCACACCACGCCACCCTACGAGCAGTACTTC
>TRBJ2-3|NA|TRBV3-1/TRBV3-2|TRBD1
CASRAGTGDDTQYF
TGTGCCAGCAGAGCCGGGACAGGGGACGATACGCAGTATTTT
>TRBJ2-1|NA|TRBV5-1|TRBD1
CASSFDRGSLNEQFF
TGCGCCAGCAGCTTTGACAGGGGGAGTTTGAATGAGCAGTTCTTC
>TRBJ2-7|NA|TRBV18|TRBD2
CASSPAAGGREQYF
TGTGCCAGCTCACCGGCAGCGGGAGGTCGCGAGCAGTACTTC
>TRBJ2-7|once|TRBV7-8|NA
CASSLGSVISYEQYF
TGTGCCAGCAGCTTAGGGTCGGTGATCTCCTACGAGCAGTACTTC
>TRBJ2-1|NA|TRBV13|NA
CASSEAGRSYNEQFF
TGTGCCAGCAGCGAGGCCGGTAGATCCTACAATGAGCAGTTCTTC
>TRBJ2-5|NA|TRBV28|TRBD2
CASSGRGRTRHQETQYF
TGTGCCAGCAGTGGACGAGGTCGGACTAGGCACCAAGAGACCCAGTACTTC
>TRBJ1-1|NA|TRBV6-5|NA
CASSLQGLNTEAFF
TGTGCCAGCAGTCTACAGGGCTTGAACACTGAAGCTTTCTTT
>TRBJ2-5|NA|TRBV4-1|TRBD1
CASSQDTRQGAILSQYF
TGCGCCAGCAGCCAAGACACGAGACAGGGGGCGATTTTATCCCAGTACTTC
>TRBJ2-2|NA|TRBV11-3|NA
CASSPGAGSGELFF
TGTGCCAGCAGCCCAGGGGCAGGGTCCGGGGAGCTGTTTTTT
>TRBJ1-1|NA|TRBV19|TRBD1
CASSNPGQGNTEAFF
TGTGCCAGTAGTAATCCGGGACAGGGGAACACTGAAGCTTTCTTT
>TRBJ1-6|few|TRBV19|NA
CASSHPGVGSPLHF
TGTGCCAGTAGCCATCCGGGGGTGGGTTCACCCCTCCACTTT
>TRBJ1-3|NA|TRBV5-4|TRBD1
CASSAGQGHSGNTIYF
TGTGCCAGCAGCGCGGGACAGGGTCACTCTGGAAACACCATATATTTT
>TRBJ1-2|NA|TRBV6-6|TRBD1
CASRRTGYYGYTF
TGTGCCAGCAGACGGACAGGATACTATGGCTACACCTTC
>TRBJ1-1|once|TRBV9|NA
CASSSGGGEDTEAFF
TGTGCCAGCAGCTCCGGTGGGGGCGAGGATACTGAAGCTTTCTTT
>TRBJ2-2|NA|TRBV19|TRBD1
CASRAPGTGRTGELFF
TGTGCCAGTAGGGCCCCCGGGACAGGGCGGACCGGGGAGCTGTTTTTT
>TRBJ1-4|NA|TRBV12-3/TRBV12-4|TRBD1
CASGTGEKLFF
TGTGCCAGCGGGACAGGGGAAAAACTGTTTTTT
>TRBJ1-5|NA|TRBV10-3|TRBD1
CAISGTGTNQPQHF
TGTGCCATCAGCGGGACAGGCACAAATCAGCCCCAGCATTTT
>TRBJ1-2|NA|TRBV11-1|TRBD1
CASSLAGTASAYGYTF
TGTGCCAGCAGCTTAGCGGGGACAGCTTCGGCGTATGGCTACACCTTC
>TRBJ1-5|NA|TRBV5-5|NA
CASSFVATDSNQPQHF
TGTGCCAGCAGCTTTGTGGCGACAGATAGCAATCAGCCCCAGCATTTT